This TCR beta chain was captured in a study of CD8+CD57+ T cells in acquired aplastic anemia. Overall study results and limits: CD8+ Simpson's diversity in patients was not significantly different from that in controls.

With regard to this clonotype: What it recognizes is unknown.

Profiles of TCR beta VDJ and CDR3 were generated from a genomic DNA template. Each CDR3 protein gets one entry after TCRdb re-called the reads with MiXCR. The table includes a few hundred thousand distinct CDR3 sequences, about two thirds detected once. The V gene lost 2 bases and the J gene lost 5 bases, with 12 bases spanning the gap. The CDR3 is 14 amino acids. Germline-derived CDR1 and CDR2 are SGHTA and FQGNSA. J is TRBJ2-5 and V is TRBV7-2; D is undetermined. The TCR sequence derives from a human donor in good health, serving as a control. The sequenced sample was sorted CD4+, CD8+, or CD8+CD57+ T cells (not recorded which) from PBMCs. The CDR3, as DNA: TGTGCCAGCAGCTTACCGGTTTCGGGTGAGACCCAGTACTTC. This translates into CASSLPVSGETQYF.